What follows describes a single T cell receptor beta chain. The entry originates in a study of shared clonotypes between healthy human individuals. Study as a whole: The cohort had two women and three men, ages 18 to 49.

The study enrolled healthy HIV-negative adults without recent acute infections or vaccinations as donors. V lost 1 base and J lost 4, with 19 bases in between. In germline, CDR1 is MGHRA, CDR2 YSYEKL. The CDR3 is made up of 18 amino acids. The run depth of the assay was deep. In the authors' workflow: ImmunoSEQ output lacked quality scores and full-length reads, limiting matched filtering. Profiling relied on immunoSEQ multiplex PCR, and the TCRdb table lists in-frame clones only, not all of them. That table is the source of V, J and clone size, and D and trimming were worked out from the DNA. The table includes 400,000 to 500,000 clones, over 65% detected once.

The clonotype comes from a woman aged 40 to 50 in good health. Some clones in this sample may be carry-over from other donors' samples. The gene calls are TRBV4-1 and TRBJ1-4; possibly TRBD1 for D (5 bases). Material for sequencing was PBMCs. The CDR3 DNA is TGCGCCAGCAGCCAAGGCCACTTTTTCGGGGCTGGTAATGAAAAACTGTTTTTT. Amino acid sequence: CASSQGHFFGAGNEKLFF.